This entry concerns a single T cell receptor beta chain. This sample is part of a study of T cell responses to AZD1222 COVID-19 vaccine. Method: immunoSEQ multiplex PCR; TCRdb's copy keeps in-frame clones and lacks some. Of 120,000 to 150,000 clones listed, under 95% were seen once; the top ten hold around 2.8%. V was cut by 2 bases and J by 8 bases, with 13 bases left in between. The germline gives CDR1 SGHTA, CDR2 FQGNSA. This CDR3 has 15 residues. This specimen was peripheral blood, taken on day 0 of AZD1222 vaccination. The chain links TRBV7-2 to TRBJ1-6; D call uncertain. The sequence was collected from an adult in good health. The CDR3 spells CASSLTVSADSPLHF. The CDR3 nucleotides read TGTGCCAGCAGCTTAACGGTTAGCGCGGATTCACCCCTCCACTTT.